This T cell receptor (beta chain) appears in the sequencing data of a study of blood T cell repertoires in COVID-19. Original data processing: The authors estimated nucleated cell counts from reference gene primer amplification. Repertoires were generated with immunoSEQ multiplex PCR, while TCRdb's copy carries only in-frame clones and drops some. For V, J and clone size, that table is used; D and trimming come from the DNA. The data show roughly 34,000 clones, over 60% seen once. V was cut by 1 base and J by 10 bases, with 5 bases left in between. Germline loops: CDR1 LNHDA, CDR2 SQIVND (reference sequence). The length of the CDR3 is 11 residues.

Sequencing was performed on peripheral blood. The rearrangement uses TRBV19 and TRBJ2-1, with D unresolved. This sequence originates from a human donor in a cohort sampled during active COVID-19. CDR3 sequence (DNA): TGTGCCAGTAGTATAGTCGGGGAGCAGTTCTTC. It translates to CASSIVGEQFF.